These 23 T cell receptor beta chains were sequenced from one sample in a study of blood T cell repertoires in COVID-19. Using immunoSEQ multiplex PCR, the repertoire was profiled, and TCRdb retains in-frame clones only, with some absent. The sample lists approximately 150,000 clones, around 80% occurring once. The sample comprised PBMCs or T cells enriched from blood (not recorded which). The receptors here all came from a man aged 35-49 years with acute COVID-19.

The chain couples TRBV27 to TRBJ1-6; D is ambiguous. The CDR3 totals 14 residues. Between the trimmed V and J ends, which lost 5 bases and 8 bases, there was a span of 13 bases. Germline CDR1 reads MNHEY; CDR2 reads SMNVEV (reference sequence). Here the CDR3 DNA reads TGTGCCAGCAGTCCGAGGGTATGGGATTCACCCCTCCACTTT. This translates into CASSPRVWDSPLHF.

Here the CDR3 reads CASSSTETGKYYEQYF. CDR3 bases: TGTGCCAGCAGTTCTACCGAGACAGGGAAATACTACGAGCAGTACTTC. The genes are TRBV28 and TRBJ2-7; 7 bases are shared with TRBD1. Germline V gene data show CDR1 as MDHEN and CDR2 as SYDVKM. The CDR3 is made up of 16 amino acids. The J segment lost 3 bases and the V segment lost 4 bases, leaving 12 bases of the junction unmatched.

The chain recombines TRBV7-3 with TRBJ2-1, with TRBD2 identical over 8 bases. Germline-derived CDR1 and CDR2 are SGHTA and FQGTGA. The CDR3 length is 16 residues. J was trimmed by 7 bases and V by 5 bases; bases with no gene match: 13. CDR3 nucleotides: TGTGCCAGCAGCCCCCGATCAAGCGGGAGTCGAAATGAGCAGTTCTTC. This translates into CASSPRSSGSRNEQFF.

This chain joins TRBV10-3 and TRBJ1-1; D is unresolved. CDR3 length: 15 amino acids. Trimming removed 0 bases from V and 1 base from J, with 9 bases in between. Germline V CDR1 and CDR2: ENHRY, SYGVKD. The CDR3 sequence: CAISESVGRNTEAFF. DNA of the CDR3: TGTGCCATCAGTGAGTCAGTCGGGAGGAACACTGAAGCTTTCTTT.

This rearrangement joins TRBV6-5 to TRBJ1-1; no clear D gene. Germline V gene lookup returns CDR1 MNHEY and CDR2 SVGAGI. This CDR3 contains 14 residues. Trimming stripped 9 bases from V and 1 base from J, with 15 bases between. For the CDR3, the DNA is TGTGCCAGTGGTACCCTTACTCAGAACACTGAAGCTTTCTTT. It yields the protein CASGTLTQNTEAFF.

V and J are TRBV18 and TRBJ1-6, with 11 bases lining up with TRBD1. Germline CDR1 KGHSH, CDR2 LQKENI. This CDR3 is 15 amino acids long. V gave up 3 bases and J gave up 10 bases; unmatched junction bases: 5. The CDR3 sequence is CASSPTGQGASPLHF. The DNA of the CDR3 is TGTGCCAGCTCACCTACAGGACAGGGGGCCTCACCCCTCCACTTT.

The V call is TRBV6-5, the J call TRBJ1-5, with 7 bases identical to TRBD1. The CDR3 covers 13 residues. The trim removed 5 bases at V and 10 bases at J, leaving 8 bases unmatched. Germline V lookup: CDR1 MNHEY, CDR2 SVGAGI. The CDR3 coding sequence is TGTGCCAGCAGTACCCAGGGGGTGGGACCCCAGCATTTT. Its translation is CASSTQGVGPQHF.

The chain recombines TRBV19 with TRBJ2-3; a weak D match, TRBD2 (6 bases). Germline CDR1 LNHDA, CDR2 SQIVND (reference sequence). The V end lost 3 bases, the J end lost 4 bases, and 11 bases lay between the germline ends. This CDR3 spans 14 amino acids. The CDR3 is CASSIRSGPDTQYF. The CDR3 DNA follows: TGTGCCAGTAGTATTCGCAGCGGGCCAGATACGCAGTATTTT.

This rearrangement joins TRBV3-1 (or the pseudogene TRBV3-2) to TRBJ1-2, with D unclear. Germline V lookup: CDR1 LGHDT, CDR2 YNNKEL (reference sequence). This CDR3 is 13 amino acids long. V lost 2 bases to trimming and J lost 1 base, with 5 bases between them. The CDR3 sequence is CASSQSVNYGYTF. Written as DNA, the CDR3 is TGTGCCAGCAGCCAATCCGTTAACTATGGCTACACCTTC.

The gene calls are TRBV2 and TRBJ2-5; a possible D gene is TRBD1 (6 bases). There are 14 residues in the CDR3. Deletions cut 4 bases from V and 4 bases from J, with 13 bases between. Germline V gives CDR1 SNHLY, CDR2 FYNNEI. In nucleotides, the CDR3 is TGTGCCAGCAGTGTCGACAGGAATGGAGAGACCCAGTACTTC. Translated: CASSVDRNGETQYF.

V is TRBV12-3 or TRBV12-4 and J is TRBJ2-7; D unresolved. V was shortened by 4 bases and J by 5 bases, with 9 bases between the two germline ends. The CDR3 has 12 residues. The CDR3 bases are TGTGCCAGCAGTTCCGCTAGTAACGAGCAGTACTTC. It encodes CASSSASNEQYF.

This clone was counted only a few times. The V gene is TRBV27, the J gene TRBJ2-7, with 11 positions matching TRBD2. CDR1 is MNHEY and CDR2 is SMNVEV in the germline V gene (reference sequence). V shed 2 bases and J 7 bases; nucleotides not matched to a gene: 7. This CDR3 region has 15 residues. This CDR3 is CASSLNGLAGGEQYF. The DNA of the CDR3 is TGTGCCAGCAGTTTAAACGGACTAGCGGGCGGGGAGCAGTACTTC.

This chain links TRBV6-5 with TRBJ1-3; TRBD1 matches 8 bases. CDR1 and CDR2 (germline): MNHEY, SVGAGI. The CDR3 loop spans 16 amino acids. V shed 4 bases and J 0 bases; nucleotides not matched to a gene: 5. This chain's CDR3 is CASSWDRFSSGNTIYF. CDR3 nucleotides: TGTGCCAGCAGTTGGGACAGGTTTAGCTCTGGAAACACCATATATTTT.

The CDR3 nucleotides are TGTGCCAGCAGCCAAGATGGCGGTTCGAACACCGGGGAGCTGTTTTTT. It encodes CASSQDGGSNTGELFF. The chain employs TRBV3-1 (or the pseudogene TRBV3-2) and TRBJ2-2; D gene uncertain. Germline V gene data show CDR1 as LGHDT and CDR2 as YNNKEL (reference sequence). Trimming pared 0 bases from V and 0 bases from J, leaving 8 bases between. The CDR3 spans 16 residues.

The chain couples TRBV25-1 to TRBJ2-7, with D perhaps matching TRBD1 (5 bases). Germline V CDR1 and CDR2: MGHDK, SYGVNS. The CDR3 spans 13 residues. V dropped 2 bases and J dropped 0 bases, with 5 bases sitting between them. The CDR3 sequence: CASSETGSYEQYF. CDR3 coding DNA: TGTGCCAGCAGTGAAACAGGCTCCTACGAGCAGTACTTC.

The rearrangement links TRBV21-1 to TRBJ2-2; the table calls TRBD1, which could not be checked here. TRBV21-1 is a listed pseudogene. This CDR3 is 17 amino acids long. The CDR3 here is CASSLGIATGLTGELFF. CDR3 DNA sequence: TGTGCCAGCAGTTTGGGCATAGCTACAGGCTTGACCGGGGAGCTGTTTTTT.

The rearrangement joins TRBV3-1 (or the pseudogene TRBV3-2) to TRBJ1-2; no clear D. The V end lost 0 bases, the J end lost 4 bases, and 6 bases lay between the germline ends. Germline V lookup: CDR1 LGHDT, CDR2 YNNKEL (reference sequence). CDR3 size: 13 residues. The CDR3 DNA reads as TGTGCCAGCAGCCAAGAGGGAGCCTATGGCTACACCTTC. Its protein product is CASSQEGAYGYTF.

The rearrangement joins TRBV7-2 to TRBJ1-3; TRBD1 matches 11 bases. The CDR3 is 14 amino acids. CDR1 and CDR2 (germline): SGHTA, FQGNSA. The V and J ends lost 6 bases and 5 bases, in that order; junction bases with no gene match: 3. CDR3: CASSQDRGRNTIYF. The DNA for the CDR3 is TGTGCCAGCAGTCAGGACAGGGGGCGAAACACCATATATTTT.

The rearrangement joins TRBV7-8 to TRBJ2-7; TRBD2 is a possible D gene (5 bases). V lost 5 bases and J lost 5, with 10 bases in between. In germline, CDR1 is SGHVS, CDR2 FQNEAQ. The CDR3 runs 12 residues. The chain's CDR3 is CASSPEGNEQYF. In DNA, the CDR3 is TGTGCCAGCAGCCCAGAGGGTAACGAGCAGTACTTC.

This sequence joins TRBV28 and TRBJ1-2; weak D call: TRBD1 (6 bases). Germline V gene data show CDR1 as MDHEN and CDR2 as SYDVKM. V lost 5 bases and J 6 bases, leaving 16 bases between the germline ends. The CDR3 runs to 14 residues. CDR3 sequence: CASSLGVGGDGYTF. The CDR3, as DNA: TGTGCCAGCAGTCTAGGGGTAGGGGGGGATGGCTACACCTTC.

The V call is TRBV30, the J call TRBJ2-7; the match to TRBD1 covers 11 bases. Germline V gene lookup returns CDR1 GTSNPN and CDR2 SVGIG (reference sequence). V lost 8 bases to trimming and J lost 2 bases; unmatched junction nucleotides: 5. The CDR3 runs 13 residues. In DNA form, the CDR3 reads TGTGCCCGCGGGACAGGGGGACCCTACGAGCAGTACTTC. Protein product: CARGTGGPYEQYF. Looking up the rest from reference TRBV30 and TRBJ2-7 gives the full variable domain: SQTIHQWPATLVQPVGSPLSLECTVEGTSNPNLYWYRQAAGRGLQLLFYSVGIGQISSEVPQNLSASRPQDRQFILSSKKLLLSDSGFYLCARGTGGPYEQYFGPGTRLTVT.

The chain carries TRBV6-5 and TRBJ2-7; TRBD1 agrees at 8 bases. The trim removed 5 bases at V and 1 base at J, leaving 4 bases unmatched. The CDR3 runs 14 residues. Germline assignment: CDR1 MNHEY and CDR2 SVGAGI. The CDR3 loop is CASSPTGESYEQYF. The DNA for the CDR3 is TGTGCCAGCAGTCCGACAGGGGAGTCCTACGAGCAGTACTTC.

V usage is TRBV5-5 and J usage is TRBJ2-1; a possible D gene is TRBD1 (6 bases). The CDR3 is 15 amino acids. V dropped 2 bases and J dropped 8 bases, with 17 bases sitting between them. Germline CDR1 and CDR2: SGHKS and YYEKEE (reference sequence). The CDR3 coding sequence is TGTGCCAGCAGCTTATGGGACAAAGGTGGGCATGAGCAGTTCTTC. Protein: CASSLWDKGGHEQFF. Supplemented by reference TRBV5-5 and TRBJ2-1, the full variable domain reads DAGVTQSPTHLIKTRGQQVTLRCSPISGHKSVSWYQQVLGQGPQFIFQYYEKEERGRGNFPDRFSARQFPNYSSELNVNALLLGDSALYLCASSLWDKGGHEQFFGPGTRLTVL.